The present TCR beta chain was sequenced within a study of cytomegalovirus exposure and HLA in healthy donors. General study results and limits: Presence/absence analysis assumed near-uniform sequencing depth across donors. As a later analysis revealed, most CMV-associated TCR beta chains appeared HLA-restricted. Some segments of the V type, notably TRBV6-2 and TRBV6-3, were excluded as indistinguishable. Donor immune exposure was known only as CMV serostatus.

With 4 bases clipped from V and 5 bases from J, the junction kept 8 bases outside the gene matches. The CDR3 contains 15 residues. Germline CDR1 reads SGHVS; CDR2 reads FQNEAQ. Comments on this clone: Its cognate antigen is unknown.

Vbeta (60) and Jbeta (13) primers were used in the PCR. Libraries were prepared by immunoSEQ multiplex PCR; TCRdb keeps only in-frame clonotypes and omits some of them. The sample consists of about 190,000 clones, 70% to 75% of them appearing once. Sequenced sample: PBMCs. The receptor comes from a woman in her 30s in good health and CMV-seropositive. The rearrangement links TRBV7-8 to TRBJ2-7; 10 nucleotides agree with TRBD1. DNA for the CDR3: TGTGCCAGCAGCTACGGACAGGGGGGATTAGACGAGCAGTACTTC. This gives the protein CASSYGQGGLDEQYF.